This entry lists 18 T cell receptor beta chains sequenced from one sample in a study of cytomegalovirus exposure and HLA in healthy donors. Amplification used 60 Vbeta primers and 13 Jbeta primers. Only in-frame clones appear in the TCRdb table, and some are missing; sequencing was by immunoSEQ multiplex PCR. The sample has about 200,000 clones, and its top ten clones hold 1.1%. The material sequenced was PBMCs. Source of these receptors: a girl aged 2 to 10 in good health and CMV-seropositive.

V gene TRBV4-1 combines with J gene TRBJ1-2; D is unresolved. Germline CDR1 reads MGHRA; CDR2 reads YSYEKL. With 4 bases removed from V and 0 bases from J, the gap between germline ends came to 12 bases. The CDR3 covers 15 residues. The CDR3 DNA is TGCGCCAGCAGCCTAGATTCAACAGCTAACTATGGCTACACCTTC. It encodes CASSLDSTANYGYTF.

The V and J genes are TRBV19 and TRBJ2-4, with unresolved D. The CDR3 runs to 15 residues. Per the germline V gene, CDR1 is LNHDA and CDR2 is SQIVND (reference sequence). V lost 2 bases, J lost 1 base, and 9 bases lay in between. The CDR3 region is CASSISGVAKNIQYF. The CDR3 DNA follows: TGTGCCAGTAGTATATCCGGTGTCGCCAAAAACATTCAGTACTTC.

Comment on this clone: Other DNA sequences within the sample encode an identical CDR3. The rearrangement links TRBV19 to TRBJ2-1; possibly TRBD2 for D (6 bases). Germline-derived CDR1 and CDR2 are LNHDA and SQIVND (reference sequence). The CDR3 covers 17 residues. V dropped 3 bases and J dropped 0 bases, with 15 bases sitting between them. The CDR3 sequence: CASSIPSGGSSYNEQFF. DNA of the CDR3: TGTGCCAGTAGTATTCCGAGCGGAGGGAGCTCCTACAATGAGCAGTTCTTC.

As for this clone: This sample includes further DNA sequences coding for the same CDR3. The V call is TRBV27, the J call TRBJ1-5; no firm D call. Trimming pared 2 bases from V and 2 bases from J, leaving 4 bases between. The V gene's germline CDR1 is MNHEY and CDR2 SMNVEV (reference sequence). The CDR3 length is 13 residues. CDR3 loop: CASSLQGNQPQHF. CDR3 DNA: TGTGCCAGCAGTTTACAGGGCAATCAGCCCCAGCATTTT.

V and J are TRBV19 and TRBJ2-1; a weak D match, TRBD1 (6 bases). Germline lookup yields CDR1 LNHDA and CDR2 SQIVND (reference sequence). Trimming left V 4 bases short and J 9 bases short, with 13 bases between. This CDR3 comprises 13 residues. The CDR3 DNA sequence: TGTGCCAGTAGTACCCAGGGGTCAGGTGAGCAGTTCTTC. Protein: CASSTQGSGEQFF. Full variable domain (outside the CDR3, taken from reference TRBV19 and TRBJ2-1): DGGITQSPKYLFRKEGQNVTLSCEQNLNHDAMYWYRQDPGQGLRLIYYSQIVNDFQKGDIAEGYSVSREKKESFPLTVTSAQKNPTAFYLCASSTQGSGEQFFGPGTRLTVL.

This rearrangement joins TRBV7-8 to TRBJ1-4; possible D gene TRBD1, 5 bases. This CDR3 comprises 15 residues. The V gene's germline CDR1 is SGHVS and CDR2 FQNEAQ. Trimming pared 1 base from V and 4 bases from J, leaving 10 bases between. CDR3 bases: TGTGCCAGCAGCTTAGAGGGGCAGCGTAATGAAAAACTGTTTTTT. This translates into CASSLEGQRNEKLFF. The whole variable domain, filled in from reference TRBV7-8 and TRBJ1-4, reads GAGVSQSPRYKVAKRGQDVALRCDPISGHVSLFWYQQALGQGPEFLTYFQNEAQLDKSGLPSDRFFAERPEGSVSTLKIQRTQQEDSAVYLCASSLEGQRNEKLFFGSGTQLSVL.

This chain joins TRBV5-4 and TRBJ2-4; a possible D gene is TRBD2 (6 bases). This CDR3 is 14 amino acids long. Germline loops: CDR1 SGHNT, CDR2 YYREEE (reference sequence). Trimming took off 3 bases at V and 6 bases at J, with 13 bases between the two ends. CDR3 sequence (DNA): TGTGCCAGCAGCTGGGGAGCGGGCGTAAACATTCAGTACTTC. It translates to CASSWGAGVNIQYF.

The chain recombines TRBV7-6 with TRBJ2-5, with TRBD2 identical over 9 bases. Trimming removed 1 base from V and 2 bases from J; junction bases left unmatched: 5. From germline, CDR1 is SGHVS and CDR2 FNYEAQ. The CDR3 contains 16 residues. The CDR3 loop is CASSLVLAGSQETQYF. The DNA of the CDR3 is TGTGCCAGCAGCTTAGTACTAGCGGGTAGTCAAGAGACCCAGTACTTC. The full variable domain, with the rest looked up from reference TRBV7-6 and TRBJ2-5, is GAGVSQSPRYKVTKRGQDVALRCDPISGHVSLYWYRQALGQGPEFLTYFNYEAQQDKSGLPNDRFSAERPEGSISTLTIQRTEQRDSAMYRCASSLVLAGSQETQYFGPGTRLLVL.

V usage is TRBV9 and J usage is TRBJ2-1; TRBD1 matches 8 bases. This CDR3 comprises 16 residues. V shed 3 bases and J 5 bases; nucleotides not matched to a gene: 10. Germline CDR1 is SGDLS and CDR2 is YYNGEE. CDR3 residues: CASSASGTGPNNEQFF. CDR3 in DNA: TGTGCCAGCAGCGCCTCTGGGACAGGACCCAACAATGAGCAGTTCTTC.

The chain uses TRBV7-9 and TRBJ2-1, with TRBD2 matching 9 bases. Losses at the gene ends were 5 bases for V and 9 bases for J; bases not matched to a gene: 17. The CDR3 extends over 17 amino acids. The germline gives CDR1 SEHNR, CDR2 FQNEAQ (reference sequence). DNA of the CDR3: TGTGCCAGCAGCCTCCTTGCTGGTGCGGGAGGGCCTAGTGAGCAGTTCTTC. It specifies CASSLLAGAGGPSEQFF.

The chain couples TRBV10-1 to TRBJ2-5; the D gene is possibly TRBD2 (5 bases). With 7 bases removed from V and 5 bases from J, the gap between germline ends came to 14 bases. Germline lookup yields CDR1 WNHNN and CDR2 SYGVQD (reference sequence). The length of the CDR3 is 13 residues. CDR3 sequence: CASIIDPGETQYF. The CDR3 region has the DNA TGCGCCAGCATTATCGACCCGGGGGAGACCCAGTACTTC.

A note on this clone: One junction end disagrees with the germline gene, perhaps due to a read error. The chain links TRBV29-1 to TRBJ2-1; 8 bases are shared with TRBD2. This CDR3 is 14 amino acids long. The V gene's germline CDR1 is SQVTM and CDR2 ANQGSEA. Here the CDR3 reads CSARGTRSHNEQLF. The CDR3 nucleotides read TGCAGCGCCCGCGGGACTAGAAGCCACAATGAGCAGCTCTTC.

The J gene is TRBJ2-7, the V gene TRBV27; 7 bases are a match to TRBD1. V shed 5 bases, J shed 2 bases, and the junction held 9 bases outside the gene matches. The CDR3 has 15 amino acids. Germline V lookup: CDR1 MNHEY, CDR2 SMNVEV (reference sequence). This chain's CDR3 is CASSLSGTVPYEQYF. CDR3 DNA sequence: TGTGCCAGCAGTCTCTCCGGGACAGTCCCCTACGAGCAGTACTTC.

The chain employs TRBV19 and TRBJ2-2, with TRBD2 identical over 7 bases. Germline loops: CDR1 LNHDA, CDR2 SQIVND (reference sequence). Losses at the gene ends were 10 bases for V and 8 bases for J; bases not matched to a gene: 10. The CDR3 extends over 13 amino acids. This CDR3 is CATSSGAMGELFF. The CDR3 DNA follows: TGTGCCACCTCCAGCGGGGCTATGGGGGAGCTGTTTTTT.

Notes on this clone: Other DNA sequences from this sample encode an identical CDR3 as well. CDR3 coding DNA: TGTGCCAGCAGCTTAGCCCTAGCGGGGGCCCCAACGACCTACAATGAGCAGTTCTTC. Its translation is CASSLALAGAPTTYNEQFF. This chain joins TRBV7-8 and TRBJ2-1, with TRBD2 identical over 10 bases. The CDR3 sequence is 19 residues long. Looked up from germline, CDR1 is SGHVS and CDR2 is FQNEAQ. V shed 0 bases and J 2 bases; nucleotides not matched to a gene: 10.

V usage is TRBV10-2 and J usage is TRBJ1-2; D gene unclear. The CDR3 contains 14 residues. The V and J ends lost 5 bases and 4 bases respectively, with 14 bases between them. CDR1 and CDR2 from the germline V gene are WSHSY and SAAADI. Written as DNA, the CDR3 is TGCGCCAGCAGTTCTATACAGAAATCCTATGGCTACACCTTC. Protein product: CASSSIQKSYGYTF.

The rearrangement joins TRBV9 to TRBJ2-5; maybe TRBD1 (6 bases). The V end was cut by 4 bases, the J end by 1 base, with 14 bases between. Germline V gene data show CDR1 as SGDLS and CDR2 as YYNGEE. There are 15 residues in the CDR3. The chain's CDR3 is CASSTSGHFQETQYF. In nucleotides, the CDR3 is TGTGCCAGCAGCACATCGGGACATTTCCAAGAGACCCAGTACTTC. The full variable domain, rest sourced from reference TRBV9 and TRBJ2-5, is DSGVTQTPKHLITATGQRVTLRCSPRSGDLSVYWYQQSLDQGLQFLIQYYNGEERAKGNILERFSAQQFPDLHSELNLSSLELGDSALYFCASSTSGHFQETQYFGPGTRLLVL.

V and J are TRBV4-1 and TRBJ2-2; 9 bases are shared with TRBD2. This CDR3 has 18 amino acids. The V segment lost 1 base and the J segment 5 bases; nucleotides outside the gene matches: 11. Germline values: CDR1 MGHRA, CDR2 YSYEKL. DNA for the CDR3: TGCGCCAGCAGCCAAGGCACAGCGGGAGGATCCTCGACCGGGGAGCTGTTTTTT. Translating it yields CASSQGTAGGSSTGELFF.